One and the same sample provided the 9 T cell receptor beta chains below, sequenced in a study of cytomegalovirus exposure and HLA in healthy donors. A multiplex PCR was run with 60 Vbeta primers and 13 Jbeta primers. Sequencing used immunoSEQ multiplex PCR; TCRdb keeps in-frame clones, though not all of them. The profile shows about 190,000 clones, more than 75% of them singletons. The material sequenced was PBMCs. These receptor sequences come from a man in his thirties or forties in good health and CMV-seronegative.

In its sample, this clone was seen a few times. The V and J genes are TRBV19 and TRBJ2-5; 7 bases map to TRBD1. Trimming cost V 9 bases and J 2 bases; bases outside gene matches: 6. CDR1 and CDR2 (germline): LNHDA, SQIVND (reference sequence). The CDR3 spans 13 residues. DNA of the CDR3: TGTGCCAGCACCGGGACAGTTCAAGAGACCCAGTACTTC. It is translated as CASTGTVQETQYF.

This clone was counted a few times. V is TRBV7-2 and J is TRBJ1-4; D gene uncertain. The germline gives CDR1 SGHTA, CDR2 FQGNSA. V was trimmed by 2 bases and J by 4 bases, leaving 8 bases between them. The CDR3 totals 14 residues. CDR3 amino acids: CASSLLRRNEKLFF. The CDR3 nucleotides read TGTGCCAGCAGCTTATTGCGCCGTAATGAAAAACTGTTTTTT.

The chain couples TRBV6-6 to TRBJ2-1; 7 nucleotides align to TRBD2. Germline values: CDR1 MNHNY, CDR2 SVGAGI (reference sequence). This CDR3 region has 13 residues. The J segment lost 9 bases and the V segment lost 10 bases, leaving 12 bases of the junction unmatched. The CDR3 DNA reads as TGTGCCATTCTAGGGGAGGGTTATGGTGAGCAGTTCTTC. Protein: CAILGEGYGEQFF.

The chain is built from TRBV10-3 and TRBJ2-1; a weak D match, TRBD1 (6 bases). Germline V gene data show CDR1 as ENHRY and CDR2 as SYGVKD. The CDR3 is made up of 14 amino acids. Trimming pared 10 bases from V and 10 bases from J, leaving 23 bases between. CDR3 DNA sequence: TGTGCCAGCCAGGACTTACAAATCCAGGGGGAGCAGTTCTTC. Amino acids: CASQDLQIQGEQFF.

This clone was observed a single time. The V and J genes are TRBV18 and TRBJ1-5; 9 bases agree with TRBD1. The CDR3 loop spans 16 amino acids. The trim removed 0 bases at V and 7 bases at J, leaving 7 bases unmatched. Per germline, CDR1 KGHSH and CDR2 LQKENI. CDR3 sequence (DNA): TGTGCCAGCTCACCACCCGACAGGGGGAAAGGCCAGCCCCAGCATTTT. Translating gives CASSPPDRGKGQPQHF.

The chain combines TRBV19 with TRBJ2-1, with D possibly being TRBD2 (5 bases). With 6 bases removed from V and 1 base from J, the gap between germline ends came to 16 bases. Germline assignment: CDR1 LNHDA and CDR2 SQIVND (reference sequence). This CDR3 is built from 16 residues. As DNA, the CDR3 is TGTGCCAGTAGACCCGGGGTTGTAAGGTCCTACAATGAGCAGTTCTTC. It yields the protein CASRPGVVRSYNEQFF.

CDR3 protein: CASSGSGSISEQYF. DNA of the CDR3: TGCGCCAGCAGTGGTAGCGGGAGTATTTCCGAGCAGTACTTC. The rearrangement links TRBV10-1 to TRBJ2-7; 9 bases agree with TRBD2. The CDR3 runs to 14 residues. V lost 4 bases, J lost 6 bases, and 7 bases stayed unmatched. Germline CDR1 reads WNHNN; CDR2 reads SYGVQD (reference sequence).

The chain carries TRBV15 and TRBJ2-3; a possible D gene is TRBD2 (5 bases). The germline V and J ends were trimmed by 5 bases and 1 base, with 13 bases remaining between them. The V gene's germline CDR1 is LNHNV and CDR2 YYDKDF (reference sequence). This CDR3 spans 15 amino acids. In DNA, the CDR3 is TGTGCCACCAGCTCGAGGGTTGGAGGCACAGATACGCAGTATTTT. Residues: CATSSRVGGTDTQYF.

This sequence joins TRBV19 and TRBJ2-1, with TRBD2 matching over 8 bases. Germline V lookup: CDR1 LNHDA, CDR2 SQIVND (reference sequence). This CDR3 is built from 17 residues. V was clipped by 0 bases and J by 1 base; unmatched bases: 5. The CDR3 region has the DNA TGTGCCAGTAGTATAGATCGGAGCGGGAGATCCTACAATGAGCAGTTCTTC. This sequence encodes CASSIDRSGRSYNEQFF.